The next 32 T cell receptor beta chains were all read from a single sample in a study of T cell responses to AZD1222 COVID-19 vaccine. Some clones are missing from TCRdb's copy, which holds only in-frame ones; the method was immunoSEQ multiplex PCR. This table holds approximately 120,000 clones, roughly 85% found once. The specimen comprised peripheral blood, sampled 28 days after the second AZD1222 dose. These receptors were taken from an adult who received the AZD1222 COVID-19 vaccine.

This clone has only one observation. V is TRBV28 and J is TRBJ2-6; a possible D gene is TRBD2 (5 bases). V was cut by 5 bases and J by 5 bases, with 16 bases left in between. Germline loops: CDR1 MDHEN, CDR2 SYDVKM. The CDR3 has 16 amino acids. CDR3 sequence reads: CASSLNTFGRANVLTF. The CDR3 bases are TGTGCCAGCAGTCTGAATACATTCGGGAGGGCCAACGTCCTGACTTTC.

The chain has TRBV18 and TRBJ1-1, with D uncertain. In germline, CDR1 is KGHSH, CDR2 LQKENI. The CDR3 extends over 13 amino acids. The V and J ends lost 4 bases and 1 base respectively, with 7 bases between them. This CDR3 reads CASSRGANTEAFF. The DNA of the CDR3 is TGTGCCAGCTCACGAGGCGCGAACACTGAAGCTTTCTTT.

The V gene is TRBV6-5, the J gene TRBJ1-2, with a weak D call TRBD1 (5 bases). The germline V gene encodes CDR1 MNHEY and CDR2 SVGAGI. V was shortened by 5 bases and J by 6 bases, with 16 bases between the two germline ends. The CDR3 runs 14 residues. CDR3 in DNA: TGTGCCAGCAGTAGGGACTCCCTCCCAAATGGCTACACCTTC. Protein sequence: CASSRDSLPNGYTF.

The chain has TRBV7-9 and TRBJ2-2; tentatively, D is TRBD1 (6 bases). Germline V CDR1 and CDR2: SEHNR, FQNEAQ (reference sequence). The CDR3 sequence is 15 residues long. Trimming took off 5 bases at V and 5 bases at J, with 15 bases between the two ends. Written as DNA, the CDR3 is TGTGCCAGCAGCAACTACAGGGAGAGGACCGGGGAGCTGTTTTTT. It codes for CASSNYRERTGELFF.

This clone was observed a single time. The chain carries TRBV5-4 and TRBJ1-2, with 10 bases fitting TRBD1. Trimming removed 3 bases from V and 4 bases from J; junction bases left unmatched: 3. Germline V CDR1 and CDR2: SGHNT, YYREEE (reference sequence). This CDR3 has 14 amino acids. The chain's CDR3 is CASSSTGGRYGYTF. Here the CDR3 DNA reads TGTGCCAGCAGCTCGACAGGGGGCCGCTATGGCTACACCTTC. Variable domain in full (rest from reference TRBV5-4 and TRBJ1-2): ETGVTQSPTHLIKTRGQQVTLRCSSQSGHNTVSWYQQALGQGPQFIFQYYREEENGRGNFPPRFSGLQFPNYSSELNVNALELDDSALYLCASSSTGGRYGYTFGSGTRLTVV.

The rearrangement uses TRBV6-5 and TRBJ1-2; D is unresolved. V shed 0 bases and J shed 8 bases, with 7 bases lying between them. CDR1 is MNHEY, CDR2 SVGAGI, per germline. The CDR3 extends over 12 amino acids. This chain's CDR3 is CASSYSSGGYTF. The CDR3 DNA reads as TGTGCCAGCAGTTACTCCTCGGGCGGCTACACCTTC.

This chain links TRBV7-8 with TRBJ1-5; the D gene is possibly TRBD1 (5 bases). The germline V gene has CDR1 SGHVS and CDR2 FQNEAQ. This CDR3 contains 14 residues. Trimming left V 4 bases short and J 1 base short, with 8 bases between. This CDR3 reads CASSYRQSNQPQHF. The CDR3 bases are TGTGCCAGCAGCTATCGACAGAGCAATCAGCCCCAGCATTTT.

V usage is TRBV29-1 and J usage is TRBJ2-5; 9 nucleotides match TRBD1. This CDR3 is built from 14 residues. CDR1 is SQVTM, CDR2 ANQGSEA, per germline. The V and J ends lost 8 bases and 2 bases, in that order; junction bases with no gene match: 9. CDR3 DNA: TGCAGCATTTCCGGGACAGGGCTTCAAGAGACCCAGTACTTC. Its translation is CSISGTGLQETQYF. Looking up the rest from reference TRBV29-1 and TRBJ2-5 gives the full variable domain: SAVISQKPSRDICQRGTSLTIQCQVDSQVTMMFWYRQQPGQSLTLIATANQGSEATYESGFVIDKFPISRPNLTFSTLTVSNMSPEDSSIYLCSISGTGLQETQYFGPGTRLLVL.

The chain carries TRBV18 and TRBJ1-6, with 8 bases lining up with TRBD1. There are 15 residues in the CDR3. Germline V lookup: CDR1 KGHSH, CDR2 LQKENI. V shed 2 bases, J shed 8 bases, and the junction held 5 bases outside the gene matches. The CDR3 here is CASSPSDRVYSPLHF. In DNA, the CDR3 is TGTGCCAGCTCACCATCGGACAGGGTGTATTCACCCCTCCACTTT.

Written as DNA, the CDR3 is TGTGCCACCCCGCGTCCGGGCCTGAACACTGAAGCTTTCTTT. This gives the protein CATPRPGLNTEAFF. This chain joins TRBV6-5 and TRBJ1-1; D gene ambiguous. Germline CDR1 and CDR2: MNHEY and SVGAGI. This CDR3 contains 14 residues. The V end was cut by 10 bases, the J end by 0 bases, with 15 bases between.

The chain carries TRBV3-1 (or the pseudogene TRBV3-2) and TRBJ1-5; D unclear. This CDR3 comprises 13 residues. Looked up from germline, CDR1 is LGHDT and CDR2 is YNNKEL (reference sequence). V was trimmed by 0 bases and J by 6 bases, leaving 6 bases between them. For the CDR3, the DNA is TGTGCCAGCAGCCAAGAGGGGTTTCAGCCCCAGCATTTT. Its translation is CASSQEGFQPQHF.

The V gene is TRBV6-2 or TRBV6-3, the J gene TRBJ1-2; D call uncertain. Trimming stripped 2 bases from V and 6 bases from J, with 1 base between. CDR1 is MNHEY, CDR2 SVGEGT, per germline. The length of the CDR3 is 10 residues. The CDR3 reads CASSYNGYTF. CDR3 nucleotides: TGTGCCAGCAGTTACAATGGCTACACCTTC.

Points on this clone: A read error may account for a junction end that differs from germline. J is TRBJ1-1 and V is TRBV6-5, with TRBD1 identical over 7 bases. The germline V gene encodes CDR1 MNHEY and CDR2 SVGAGI. The CDR3 contains 14 residues. The CDR3 nucleotides are TGTGCCAGCACCGCCGTGGGACAGTCCTCGGCGGAGAGCTTT. It yields the protein CASTAVGQSSAESF.

As DNA, the CDR3 is TGTGCCAGCAGCTCAGGGAGACGACTGGGTACGGAGACCCAGTACTTC. This sequence encodes CASSSGRRLGTETQYF. The chain carries TRBV11-1 and TRBJ2-5; D possibly uses TRBD1 or TRBD2 (5 bases each). Trimming removed 4 bases at V and 5 bases at J, with 20 bases between. Germline V gene lookup returns CDR1 SGHAT and CDR2 FQDESV (reference sequence). This CDR3 is 16 amino acids long. The whole variable domain, filled in from reference TRBV11-1 and TRBJ2-5, reads EAEVAQSPRYKITEKSQAVAFWCDPISGHATLYWYRQILGQGPELLVQFQDESVVDDSQLPKDRFSAERLKGVDSTLKIQPAELGDSAMYLCASSSGRRLGTETQYFGPGTRLLVL.

This rearrangement joins TRBV4-3 to TRBJ2-2; 8 nucleotides line up with TRBD2. CDR3 length: 17 amino acids. With V trimmed by 0 bases and J by 1 base, 4 bases remained unmatched. The V gene's germline CDR1 is LGHNA and CDR2 YSLEER. The CDR3 is CASSQDREGWNTGELFF. CDR3 nucleotide sequence: TGCGCCAGCAGCCAAGATCGGGAGGGTTGGAACACCGGGGAGCTGTTTTTT.

This clone was seen a handful of times. The chain couples TRBV30 to TRBJ2-7, with D maybe TRBD2 (6 bases). The CDR3 sequence is 13 residues long. CDR1 and CDR2 from the germline V gene are GTSNPN and SVGIG (reference sequence). V lost 2 bases and J 9 bases, leaving 17 bases between the germline ends. CDR3 sequence: CAWSSQDAGRQYF. The CDR3 DNA follows: TGTGCCTGGAGTTCCCAGGACGCCGGGAGGCAGTACTTC.

The chain uses TRBV7-2 and TRBJ2-1, with 12 nucleotides matching TRBD1. The germline V gene has CDR1 SGHTA and CDR2 FQGNSA. Trimming at V came to 4 bases and at J to 12 bases, leaving 13 bases not matched to a gene. This CDR3 contains 16 residues. Here the CDR3 DNA reads TGTGCCAGCAGCTCCGCAGGGGGACAGGGGGCGATTGGGCAGTTCTTC. Its protein product is CASSSAGGQGAIGQFF.

This clone was seen only once. J is TRBJ1-1 and V is TRBV12-3 or TRBV12-4, with D unresolved. Trimming stripped 5 bases from V and 9 bases from J, with 10 bases between. The CDR3 runs to 11 residues. The CDR3 nucleotides read TGTGCCAGCAGTCCCGGACCCAAAGCTTTCTTT. This gives the protein CASSPGPKAFF.

V and J are TRBV19 and TRBJ2-3; 9 bases agree with TRBD2. The CDR3 has 17 amino acids. The ends lost 10 bases at V and 4 bases at J; junction bases unmatched: 18. The V gene's germline CDR1 is LNHDA and CDR2 SQIVND (reference sequence). CDR3 protein: CATQNPSRAGGADTQYF. The CDR3 DNA is TGTGCCACCCAGAACCCCAGTAGGGCGGGGGGGGCAGATACGCAGTATTTT.

This chain joins TRBV6-5 and TRBJ2-7; 9 bases fit TRBD1. The trim removed 6 bases at V and 7 bases at J, leaving 7 bases unmatched. Germline CDR1 MNHEY, CDR2 SVGAGI. The CDR3 consists of 13 residues. The CDR3 region has the DNA TGTGCCAGCAGGAGGGGGACAGGGCAAGAGCAGTACTTC. Translated: CASRRGTGQEQYF.

The chain carries TRBV11-2 and TRBJ2-5; D gene uncertain. CDR1 and CDR2 from the germline V gene are SGHAT and FQNNGV. The CDR3 loop spans 14 amino acids. Deletions cut 1 base from V and 1 base from J, with 7 bases between. The CDR3 sequence: CASSLGSSQETQYF. DNA for the CDR3: TGTGCCAGCAGCTTAGGAAGTAGCCAAGAGACCCAGTACTTC.

V usage is TRBV19 and J usage is TRBJ2-5; 10 bases agree with TRBD2. The CDR3 length is 13 residues. Germline CDR1 LNHDA, CDR2 SQIVND (reference sequence). With V trimmed by 8 bases and J by 7 bases, 7 bases remained unmatched. DNA for the CDR3: TGTGCCAGTTCCGGGACTAGCGTGGGGACCCAGTACTTC. As protein: CASSGTSVGTQYF.

J is TRBJ1-6 and V is TRBV5-4; 8 bases match TRBD1. The V segment lost 0 bases and the J segment 9 bases; nucleotides outside the gene matches: 2. Germline CDR1 reads SGHNT; CDR2 reads YYREEE (reference sequence). This CDR3 has 14 residues. DNA of the CDR3: TGTGCCAGCAGCTTGGACAGGGGGTCTTCACCCCTCCACTTT. This sequence encodes CASSLDRGSSPLHF. The full variable domain, rest sourced from reference TRBV5-4 and TRBJ1-6, is ETGVTQSPTHLIKTRGQQVTLRCSSQSGHNTVSWYQQALGQGPQFIFQYYREEENGRGNFPPRFSGLQFPNYSSELNVNALELDDSALYLCASSLDRGSSPLHFGNGTRLTVT.

The genes are TRBV7-3 and TRBJ1-1; D unclear. Germline V CDR1 and CDR2: SGHTA, FQGTGA. V lost 2 bases and J lost 3, with 7 bases in between. This CDR3 has 13 residues. The CDR3 region is CASSLDPDTEAFF. CDR3 bases: TGTGCCAGCAGCTTAGATCCGGACACTGAAGCTTTCTTT.

The CDR3 reads CASSGMGPTYEQYF. CDR3 sequence (DNA): TGTGCCAGCAGCGGAATGGGACCGACCTACGAGCAGTACTTC. V gene TRBV7-9 combines with J gene TRBJ2-7; D assignment may be TRBD1 or TRBD2 (5 bases each). V was cut by 5 bases and J by 2 bases, with 13 bases left in between. CDR1 is SEHNR, CDR2 FQNEAQ, per germline (reference sequence). CDR3 size: 14 residues.

This chain connects TRBV13 to TRBJ2-1; 10 bases fit TRBD2. V was pared by 6 bases and J by 4 bases, with 3 bases of the junction left unmatched. Germline assignment: CDR1 PRHDT and CDR2 FYEKMQ (reference sequence). The length of the CDR3 is 14 residues. Here the CDR3 reads CASRLAGVYNEQFF. CDR3 DNA sequence: TGTGCCAGCAGGCTAGCGGGGGTTTACAATGAGCAGTTCTTC.

The gene calls are TRBV3-1 (or the pseudogene TRBV3-2) and TRBJ2-5, with 10 bases matching TRBD2. The germline CDR1 and CDR2 sequences are LGHDT and YNNKEL (reference sequence). The CDR3 length is 18 residues. Trimming took 0 bases from V and 0 from J; bases not matched to a gene: 7. The CDR3 region is CASSQDPSSGGYQETQYF. The CDR3, as DNA: TGTGCCAGCAGCCAAGATCCCTCTAGCGGGGGCTACCAAGAGACCCAGTACTTC.

The chain uses TRBV12-3 or TRBV12-4 and TRBJ1-2, with no clear D. V lost 4 bases, J lost 7 bases, and 7 bases lay in between. The CDR3 has 11 residues. CDR3 DNA: TGTGCCAGCAGTTCAGGAACTGGCTACACCTTC. Translated: CASSSGTGYTF.

This chain connects TRBV19 to TRBJ2-1; maybe TRBD1 (5 bases). The CDR3 totals 13 residues. Trimming cost V 3 bases and J 5 bases, with 8 bases left between them. Germline V gene data show CDR1 as LNHDA and CDR2 as SQIVND (reference sequence). CDR3 in DNA: TGTGCCAGTAGTATCGACAGCCACAATGAGCAGTTCTTC. Encoded protein: CASSIDSHNEQFF.

A note on this clone: Germline is not matched at one junction end, which may reflect a read error. V and J are TRBV3-1 (or the pseudogene TRBV3-2) and TRBJ2-5, with 15 bases identical to TRBD2. This CDR3 contains 17 residues. Germline V lookup: CDR1 LGHDT, CDR2 YNNKEL (reference sequence). CDR3 nucleotide sequence: TGTGCCGGCAGCCAAGACCGGACTAGCGGGGGGGAAGAGACCCAGTACTTC. Translating it yields CAGSQDRTSGGEETQYF.

V is TRBV5-1 and J is TRBJ1-5; no clear D gene. The CDR3 runs to 16 residues. Trimming cost V 4 bases and J 0 bases, with 14 bases left between them. CDR1 and CDR2 (germline): SGHRS, YFSETQ. In DNA form, the CDR3 reads TGCGCCAGCAGCCCGGACGGGATAAATAGCAATCAGCCCCAGCATTTT. As protein: CASSPDGINSNQPQHF.

This chain uses TRBV18 with TRBJ2-5, with D possibly TRBD1 on 6 matching bases. Deletions cut 3 bases from V and 5 bases from J, with 16 bases between. Per the germline V gene, CDR1 is KGHSH and CDR2 is LQKENI. The CDR3 sequence is 15 residues long. The CDR3 DNA follows: TGTGCCAGCTCACCCCCGGGGACACCTGAGGAGACCCAGTACTTC. Translated: CASSPPGTPEETQYF.